This T cell receptor beta chain was captured in a study of cytomegalovirus exposure and HLA in healthy donors. Points from the study as a whole: There were some V segments, including TRBV6-2 and TRBV6-3, excluded as indistinguishable.

About this clone itself: The antigen is unknown.

Primers: 60 Vbeta forward and 13 Jbeta reverse. Original methodology: In a later analysis, the count reached some 83 million unique TCR beta chains, with approximately 11 million shared. Sequenced by immunoSEQ multiplex PCR; TCRdb stores in-frame clones only, minus some. V and J calls and clone size come straight from that table; D and trimming were deduced from the DNA. The sample records more than 80,000 clones, 78% being singletons. Germline CDR1 and CDR2: SEHNR and FQNEAQ (reference sequence). The CDR3 runs to 12 residues. Trimming stripped 5 bases from V and 3 bases from J, with 8 bases between. The receptor's source is a woman between 40 and 55 years old in good health and CMV-seropositive. Specimen: PBMCs. The rearrangement uses TRBV7-9 and TRBJ2-7; D unresolved. The CDR3 region is CASSGNSYEQYF. The CDR3 coding sequence is TGTGCCAGCAGCGGTAACAGCTACGAGCAGTACTTC.